Presented here are 30 T cell receptor beta chains from one specimen sequenced in a study of regulatory T cells in long-lasting Graves disease. Combining iRepertoire HTBI primers with Arm-PCR of CDR3 regions, the authors built TCR beta libraries. MiXCR was run by TCRdb on the multiplex PCR reads, yielding one entry per CDR3 protein. The sample consists of a few hundred thousand distinct CDR3 sequences, 20% to 25% of them appearing once. Time point described: persistent/refractory GD, antithyroid drugs over 5 years with positive TRAb. Following extraction of RNA from PBMCs, that RNA was used to make the TCR library. This sample comprised peripheral blood mononuclear cells (PBMCs), obtained when the disease was refractory, from a patient treated with antithyroid drugs. The origin of the receptors is a female donor with Graves disease.

The chain uses TRBV3-1 and TRBJ2-4, with D uncertain. The V and J ends lost 0 bases and 12 bases respectively, with 9 bases between them. Per the germline V gene, CDR1 is LGHDT and CDR2 is YNNKEL (reference sequence). The CDR3 totals 12 residues. The CDR3 bases are TGTGCCAGCAGCCAAGACAGTCTGAATCAGTACTTC. Protein sequence: CASSQDSLNQYF.

This clonotype was picked up a small number of times. The chain recombines TRBV7-2 with TRBJ1-6; 9 bases align to TRBD1. Germline loops: CDR1 SGHTA, CDR2 FQGNSA. V gave up 6 bases and J gave up 0 bases; unmatched junction bases: 9. The CDR3 loop spans 18 amino acids. The CDR3 nucleotides are TGTGCCAGCAGGCCGGGACAGGGAACGAGCTCCTATAATTCACCCCTCCACTTT. It encodes CASRPGQGTSSYNSPLHF.

Concerning this clonotype itself: A junction end diverges from the germline sequence, so it may reflect a read error. CDR3 in amino acids: CASIPGNPNEKPFF. CDR3 coding DNA: TGTGCCAGCATCCCGGGCAACCCTAATGAAAAACCGTTTTTT. The V call is TRBV6-1, the J call TRBJ1-4; D gene ambiguous. The CDR3 is made up of 14 amino acids. The germline V gene has CDR1 MNHNS and CDR2 SASEGT.

The V gene is TRBV5-6, the J gene TRBJ2-3; D is ambiguous. With 4 bases removed from V and 5 bases from J, the gap between germline ends came to 20 bases. CDR1 and CDR2 (germline): SGHDT, YYEEEE. The CDR3 extends over 16 amino acids. CDR3 coding DNA: TGTGCCAGCAGCCTTGTCCCTCTCGGTAGTCAAGATACGCAGTATTTT. Its translation: CASSLVPLGSQDTQYF.

This clonotype has a count of ten or more. The V gene is TRBV3-1, the J gene TRBJ1-4; no definite D call. The V gene's germline CDR1 is LGHDT and CDR2 YNNKEL (reference sequence). This CDR3 comprises 14 residues. The ends were cut back, 2 bases at V and 0 bases at J, with 4 bases in the middle. In nucleotides, the CDR3 is TGTGCCAGCAGCCAAAGCGCAACTAATGAAAAACTGTTTTTT. It codes for CASSQSATNEKLFF. Based on the CDR3 plus reference TRBV3-1 and TRBJ1-4, the full variable domain is DTAVSQTPKYLVTQMGNDKSIKCEQNLGHDTMYWYKQDSKKFLKIMFSYNNKELIINETVPNRFSPKSPDKAHLNLHINSLELGDSAVYFCASSQSATNEKLFFGSGTQLSVL.

The V call is TRBV6-5, the J call TRBJ2-7; no firm D call. The CDR3 loop spans 18 amino acids. V lost 4 bases to trimming and J lost 0 bases, with 22 bases between them. Germline V lookup: CDR1 MNHEY, CDR2 SVGAGI. The CDR3, as DNA: TGTGCCAGCAGTTCCGTTCGGGCATTGACTGTGAGCTCCTACGAGCAGTACTTC. This translates into CASSSVRALTVSSYEQYF.

The chain combines TRBV7-3 with TRBJ2-6; D ambiguous. Germline V CDR1 and CDR2: SGHTA, FQGTGA. The CDR3 has 14 amino acids. V lost 6 bases to trimming and J lost 0 bases, with 6 bases between them. Written as DNA, the CDR3 is TGTGCCAGCAGGTCTTACTCTGGGGCCAACGTCCTGACTTTC. It is translated as CASRSYSGANVLTF.

CDR3 region: CASSTRDRAEAFF. DNA for the CDR3: TGTGCCAGTAGTACCCGGGACAGGGCAGAAGCTTTCTTT. V and J are TRBV19 and TRBJ1-1; TRBD1 matches at 9 bases. The trim removed 4 bases at V and 8 bases at J, leaving 5 bases unmatched. The germline V gene has CDR1 LNHDA and CDR2 SQIVND (reference sequence). The CDR3 is 13 amino acids.

This clonotype was found a few times. The V call is TRBV27, the J call TRBJ2-4; D perhaps matches TRBD1 (5 bases). The germline V gene has CDR1 MNHEY and CDR2 SMNVEV (reference sequence). The CDR3 length is 14 residues. The V gene lost 6 bases and the J gene lost 7 bases, with 16 bases spanning the gap. CDR3 nucleotide sequence: TGTGCCAGCAGCCCCTCAGTGGGGCTGAACATTCAGTACTTC. It codes for CASSPSVGLNIQYF.

The chain is built from TRBV19 and TRBJ1-5; D uncertain. This CDR3 is built from 14 residues. Germline V CDR1 and CDR2: LNHDA, SQIVND (reference sequence). The V gene lost 7 bases and the J gene lost 4 bases, with 14 bases spanning the gap. The CDR3 is CASKLYPSNQPQHF. The DNA of the CDR3 is TGTGCCAGTAAACTGTACCCGTCAAATCAGCCCCAGCATTTT.

The table lists this clonotype with many counts. This chain links TRBV28 with TRBJ2-7, with D perhaps TRBD1 (6 bases). V lost 3 bases to trimming and J lost 5 bases, with 17 bases between them. This CDR3 contains 15 residues. Germline CDR1 reads MDHEN; CDR2 reads SYDVKM. The CDR3 sequence: CASSLGQGSLHEQYF. CDR3 DNA sequence: TGTGCCAGCAGTTTGGGGCAGGGGAGTCTCCACGAGCAGTACTTC.

The chain uses TRBV19 and TRBJ2-1; D possibly corresponds to TRBD1 (6 bases). Germline loops: CDR1 LNHDA, CDR2 SQIVND (reference sequence). Trimming cost V 7 bases and J 5 bases, with 21 bases left between them. The CDR3 is 16 residues long. The DNA of the CDR3 is TGTGCCAGTAAGTTTCCCGACTATCAGGGGAACAATGAGCAGTTCTTC. Protein sequence: CASKFPDYQGNNEQFF.

CDR3 bases: TGTGCCAGTAGTATAGAACCCCTTTACGGGTATGGCTACACCTTC. This codes for CASSIEPLYGYGYTF. The chain joins TRBV19 to TRBJ1-2, with D unresolved. The length of the CDR3 is 15 residues. Germline lookup yields CDR1 LNHDA and CDR2 SQIVND (reference sequence). Trimming stripped 0 bases from V and 5 bases from J, with 13 bases between.

The J gene is TRBJ1-2, the V gene TRBV25-1, with TRBD1 identical over 8 bases. Germline V gives CDR1 MGHDK, CDR2 SYGVNS. The CDR3 length is 14 residues. With V trimmed by 7 bases and J by 3 bases, 7 bases remained unmatched. The CDR3 region has the DNA TGTGCCAGCAAGGGGGACAGGATCTACTATGGCTACACCTTC. This codes for CASKGDRIYYGYTF.

This clonotype came up many times. The chain combines TRBV7-2 with TRBJ1-2; 12 positions agree with TRBD1. The CDR3 runs to 14 residues. Trimming took 6 bases from V and 6 from J; bases not matched to a gene: 5. CDR1 is SGHTA and CDR2 is FQGNSA in the germline V gene. Here the CDR3 reads CASRSGTGGHGYTF. The CDR3, as DNA: TGTGCCAGCAGGTCCGGGACAGGGGGCCATGGCTACACCTTC.

The chain joins TRBV2 to TRBJ1-1; D unclear. The CDR3 sequence is 15 residues long. The ends were cut back, 5 bases at V and 0 bases at J, with 13 bases in the middle. Germline V gives CDR1 SNHLY, CDR2 FYNNEI. The CDR3 nucleotides read TGTGCCAGCAGTCCAGACACATACATGAACACTGAAGCTTTCTTT. It yields the protein CASSPDTYMNTEAFF.

This clonotype was seen a few times. The chain links TRBV12-3 or TRBV12-4 to TRBJ2-7; 8 bases align to TRBD2. Trimming took 8 bases from V and 3 from J; bases not matched to a gene: 6. This CDR3 has 13 residues. The CDR3: CASQGSGNYEQYF. The CDR3 bases are TGTGCCAGCCAAGGTAGCGGGAACTACGAGCAGTACTTC.

This clonotype showed up many times. V gene TRBV11-1 combines with J gene TRBJ1-1; D is unclear. Germline CDR1 and CDR2: SGHAT and FQDESV (reference sequence). The CDR3 loop spans 14 amino acids. V dropped 3 bases and J dropped 1 base, with 9 bases sitting between them. CDR3 region: CASSFGNPNTEAFF. The CDR3 DNA reads TGTGCCAGCAGCTTCGGGAACCCGAACACTGAAGCTTTCTTT.

There are many counts of this clonotype. The V and J genes are TRBV28 and TRBJ1-5; possible D gene TRBD1, 5 bases. The CDR3 totals 14 residues. Germline lookup yields CDR1 MDHEN and CDR2 SYDVKM. V was cut by 5 bases and J by 10 bases, with 18 bases left in between. The CDR3 region has the DNA TGTGCCAGCAGTACTTCCGACAGTTTTTTCCCCCAGCATTTT. Protein: CASSTSDSFFPQHF.

This clonotype was counted a few times. The V call is TRBV28, the J call TRBJ2-3; D may match TRBD1 or TRBD2 (5 bases each). Germline CDR1 and CDR2: MDHEN and SYDVKM. CDR3 length equals 16 residues. Trimming removed 4 bases at V and 1 base at J, with 15 bases between. The CDR3 coding sequence is TGTGCCAGCAGTTCTGGGACCCTTTGGGGCACAGATACGCAGTATTTT. As protein: CASSSGTLWGTDTQYF.

The rearrangement joins TRBV4-3 to TRBJ2-7, with 10 bases lining up with TRBD2. V lost 4 bases to trimming and J lost 7 bases; unmatched junction nucleotides: 10. Germline CDR1 is LGHNA and CDR2 is YSLEER. CDR3 length equals 15 residues. The CDR3 sequence is CASSPLAGDLGEQYF. The CDR3 coding sequence is TGCGCCAGCAGCCCCCTAGCGGGAGACTTGGGGGAGCAGTACTTC.

The chain is built from TRBV28 and TRBJ2-1; D may be TRBD1 (6 bases). Trimming took 7 bases from V and 7 from J, leaving 17 bases between them. Looked up from germline, CDR1 is MDHEN and CDR2 is SYDVKM. The CDR3 sequence is 14 residues long. The CDR3 nucleotides read TGTGCCAGCACCCCCCCCACAGGGACGAATGAGCAGTTCTTC. Translated: CASTPPTGTNEQFF. The full variable domain, rest sourced from reference TRBV28 and TRBJ2-1, is DVKVTQSSRYLVKRTGEKVFLECVQDMDHENMFWYRQDPGLGLRLIYFSYDVKMKEKGDIPEGYSVSREKKERFSLILESASTNQTSMYLCASTPPTGTNEQFFGPGTRLTVL.

The chain employs TRBV20-1 and TRBJ1-4; D possibly corresponds to TRBD1 (5 bases). CDR3 length: 13 amino acids. The V end was cut by 2 bases, the J end by 12 bases, with 16 bases between. The germline V gene encodes CDR1 DFQATT and CDR2 SNEGSKA (reference sequence). CDR3 nucleotides: TGCAGTGCTAGAAACACCGGGACCGGGGAACTGTTTTTT. It is translated as CSARNTGTGELFF.

This clonotype was seen ten or more times. The V gene is TRBV28, the J gene TRBJ1-5; 7 bases line up with TRBD1. Germline V gene lookup returns CDR1 MDHEN and CDR2 SYDVKM. J was trimmed by 6 bases and V by 7 bases; bases with no gene match: 3. The CDR3 consists of 12 residues. The CDR3 DNA is TGTGCCAGCACCGACAGGGTTCAGCCCCAGCATTTT. It codes for CASTDRVQPQHF. Complete variable domain (other parts from reference TRBV28 and TRBJ1-5): DVKVTQSSRYLVKRTGEKVFLECVQDMDHENMFWYRQDPGLGLRLIYFSYDVKMKEKGDIPEGYSVSREKKERFSLILESASTNQTSMYLCASTDRVQPQHFGDGTRLSIL.

This clonotype was counted between two and nine times. The CDR3 bases are TGCGCCAGCAGCTCCACCCCGGGCTATGACTACGAGCAGTACTTC. Translating it yields CASSSTPGYDYEQYF. This chain connects TRBV4-1 to TRBJ2-7, with D uncertain. V was pared by 5 bases and J by 3 bases, with 17 bases between. The CDR3 covers 15 residues. The germline V gene encodes CDR1 MGHRA and CDR2 YSYEKL.

In this sample, this clonotype turned up many times. V and J are TRBV6-9 and TRBJ1-1; D gene ambiguous. CDR1 is MNHGY, CDR2 SVAAGI, per germline. V was pared by 3 bases and J by 1 base, with 12 bases between. The CDR3 is made up of 15 amino acids. The CDR3 loop is CASSYENRQNTEAFF. The CDR3 DNA sequence: TGTGCCAGCAGTTACGAAAACAGACAGAACACTGAAGCTTTCTTT.

This clonotype was counted a single time. This chain uses TRBV19 with TRBJ1-6, with D hard to call. V lost 7 bases to trimming and J lost 5 bases, with 12 bases between them. Germline values: CDR1 LNHDA, CDR2 SQIVND (reference sequence). The CDR3 totals 14 residues. CDR3 DNA sequence: TGTGCCAGTACCCCCCGGAGAGATAATTCACCCCTCCACTTT. This encodes CASTPRRDNSPLHF.

This clonotype has ten or more counts. The chain couples TRBV28 to TRBJ2-4, with D hard to call. With 3 bases removed from V and 1 base from J, the gap between germline ends came to 7 bases. The length of the CDR3 is 14 residues. Germline-derived CDR1 and CDR2 are MDHEN and SYDVKM. The CDR3 DNA reads as TGTGCCAGCAGTTTTCTTCTGGCCAAAAACATTCAGTACTTC. It is translated as CASSFLLAKNIQYF.

This clonotype has at least ten counts. The V call is TRBV12-3 or TRBV12-4, the J call TRBJ2-7; possible D gene TRBD2, 5 bases. The CDR3 is 16 residues long. V dropped 0 bases and J dropped 3 bases, with 15 bases sitting between them. CDR3 residues: CASSLAPPGSSYEQYF. As DNA, the CDR3 is TGTGCCAGCAGTTTAGCGCCGCCGGGGTCGAGCTACGAGCAGTACTTC.

The gene calls are TRBV19 and TRBJ2-2; D ambiguous. The length of the CDR3 is 14 residues. Germline V gives CDR1 LNHDA, CDR2 SQIVND (reference sequence). V was clipped by 3 bases and J by 2 bases, with 7 bases between them. CDR3 sequence reads: CASSIAYNTGELFF. Written as DNA, the CDR3 is TGTGCCAGTAGTATTGCATACAACACCGGGGAGCTGTTTTTT. The full variable domain, in which reference TRBV19 and TRBJ2-2 provide the parts outside the CDR3, is DGGITQSPKYLFRKEGQNVTLSCEQNLNHDAMYWYRQDPGQGLRLIYYSQIVNDFQKGDIAEGYSVSREKKESFPLTVTSAQKNPTAFYLCASSIAYNTGELFFGEGSRLTVL.